Following are 27 T cell receptor beta chains from one sample sequenced in a study of tumor and adjacent non-tumor tissue in lung cancer. A modified ARM-PCR protocol with three rounds of nested PCR amplified TCRbeta. TCRdb passed the multiplex PCR reads through MiXCR, listing each CDR3 protein once. The table lists about 110,000 distinct CDR3 sequences, roughly 80% of them singletons. The template was RNA from unsorted bulk tissue. Sequencing was performed on lung tumor tissue. The receptors shown here come from a woman between 55 and 75 years old with non-small cell lung cancer.

Concerning this clonotype itself: One end of the junction does not line up with germline, which may come from a read error. This sequence joins TRBV20-1 and TRBJ2-1; 9 bases fit TRBD2. The germline CDR1 and CDR2 sequences are DFQATT and SNEGSKA (reference sequence). This CDR3 has 15 amino acids. CDR3 protein: CSTRSGGRGRGEQFF. The CDR3 DNA follows: TGCAGTACTAGAAGTGGCGGGAGGGGTCGGGGTGAACAGTTCTTC.

This clonotype was seen a handful of times. At one of its ends the junction is not consistent with the germline gene, which may arise from a read error. The V call is TRBV12-3 or TRBV12-4, the J call TRBJ2-1; TRBD1 agrees at 8 bases. The CDR3 consists of 13 residues. The CDR3 bases are TGTGTCAGCACTCCATTCCAGGGGGCAAGCCTGTTCTTC. Its protein is CVSTPFQGASLFF.

Comment on this clonotype: The CDR3 end shows no conserved phenylalanine or tryptophan, and so a read error is likely. The chain recombines TRBV10-3 with TRBJ2-1; 11 positions match TRBD2. Germline loops: CDR1 ENHRY, CDR2 SYGVKD. The CDR3 is 17 amino acids. CDR3 nucleotides: TGTGTCATCAGTGAACCGGGACTAGCGGATGGCTACAATGAGCAGTTCTCC. Protein: CVISEPGLADGYNEQFS.

A word on this clonotype: At one end, the junction sequence differs from germline, possibly due to a read error. V and J are TRBV29-1 and TRBJ1-1; TRBD1 might be the D (5 bases). The CDR3 contains 11 residues. Germline V gene data show CDR1 as SQVTM and CDR2 as ANQGSEA. The CDR3 here is CGGRDGTDAFF. The CDR3 DNA reads as TGCGGGGGTCGGGATGGGACTGATGCTTTCTTT.

The count of this clonotype is one. The junction departs from the called germline gene at one end, perhaps through a read error. V gene TRBV12-3 or TRBV12-4 combines with J gene TRBJ2-1, with 9 bases lining up with TRBD2. The CDR3 has 17 residues. The CDR3 here is CARSSGLARGGSDEQFF. In nucleotides, the CDR3 is TGTGCCAGGAGTTCTGGACTAGCGCGAGGAGGAAGCGATGAGCAGTTCTTC.

V and J are TRBV20-1 and TRBJ2-1; 10 nucleotides align to TRBD2. CDR3 length: 13 amino acids. J gave up 5 bases and V 3 bases, and 1 base lay outside the gene matches. Germline lookup yields CDR1 DFQATT and CDR2 SNEGSKA (reference sequence). The CDR3 nucleotides are TGCAGTGCTAGGGGACTAGCGAACAATGAGCAGTTCTTC. This encodes CSARGLANNEQFF.

V is TRBV6-2 or TRBV6-3 and J is TRBJ2-7; D remains unclear. The CDR3 consists of 14 residues. V was cut by 0 bases and J by 11 bases, with 17 bases left in between. Germline values: CDR1 MNHEY, CDR2 SVGEGT. The CDR3 nucleotides read TGTGCCAGCAGTTACTCGAAAGGCCCGGGTGAGAAGTACTTC. It specifies CASSYSKGPGEKYF.

With respect to this clonotype: A much larger clone lies a single base off, so this may be a read error. The rearrangement joins TRBV5-5 to TRBJ2-2; D perhaps matches TRBD1 (6 bases). The germline gives CDR1 SGHKS, CDR2 YYEKEE (reference sequence). CDR3 size: 17 residues. The V end was cut by 4 bases, the J end by 4 bases, with 20 bases between. CDR3 region: CASSPKKPEQGTGELFF. CDR3 in DNA: TGTGCCAGCAGCCCTAAGAAACCAGAACAGGGCACCGGGGAGCTGTTTTTT.

This clonotype was seen repeatedly, ten times or more. V usage is TRBV4-3 and J usage is TRBJ2-7; TRBD1 agrees at 8 bases. Germline lookup yields CDR1 LGHNA and CDR2 YSLEER. The CDR3 covers 15 residues. Trimming cost V 1 base and J 5 bases; bases outside gene matches: 7. The CDR3 here is CASSQGSRGRDEQYF. DNA of the CDR3: TGCGCCAGCAGCCAAGGTAGCAGGGGGCGGGACGAGCAGTACTTC.

As regards this clonotype: The conserved phenylalanine or tryptophan normally closing the CDR3 is absent here, so this likely arose from a read error. The chain employs TRBV28 and TRBJ2-1, with D perhaps matching TRBD1 or TRBD2 (6 bases each). This CDR3 is built from 16 residues. The V and J ends lost 0 bases and 4 bases respectively, with 13 bases between them. Germline CDR1 and CDR2: MDHEN and SYDVKM. The chain's CDR3 is CASSLWGAAGYNEQFL. The CDR3, as DNA: TGTGCCAGCAGTTTATGGGGGGCTGCGGGATACAATGAGCAGTTCCTC.

Regarding this clonotype: This clone may be a read error of a much larger clone one base away. The chain couples TRBV4-3 to TRBJ1-1; D may be TRBD1 (5 bases). CDR1 and CDR2 (germline): LGHNA, YSLEER. Trimming pared 0 bases from V and 1 base from J, leaving 15 bases between. The CDR3 loop spans 17 amino acids. CDR3 protein: CASSQEAIGVGNTEAFF. CDR3 nucleotides: TGCGCCAGCAGCCAAGAGGCGATAGGGGTTGGGAACACTGAAGCTTTCTTT.

This chain joins TRBV5-1 and TRBJ2-5; TRBD2 might be the D (5 bases). The V end was cut by 4 bases, the J end by 5 bases, with 24 bases between. Per germline, CDR1 SGHRS and CDR2 YFSETQ. This CDR3 contains 17 residues. In DNA, the CDR3 is TGCGCCAGCAGCCATAGTCTGGACTCCTTCTATCTGGAGACCCAGTACTTC. It translates to CASSHSLDSFYLETQYF.

With respect to this clonotype: The junction differs from germline at one of its ends, possibly a read error. The CDR3 nucleotides are TGTGCCACCCGACGGGGCAATCAGTCCCAGCATTTT. Protein product: CATRRGNQSQHF. V usage is TRBV4-2 and J usage is TRBJ1-5; a weak D match, TRBD1 (5 bases). The CDR3 extends over 12 amino acids. The germline V gene has CDR1 LGHNA and CDR2 YNFKEQ.

A note on this clonotype: The junction departs from the called germline gene at one end, perhaps through a read error. This chain uses TRBV30 with TRBJ1-1; D ambiguous. The germline CDR1 and CDR2 sequences are GTSNPN and SVGIG (reference sequence). The CDR3 spans 12 residues. This CDR3 reads CALSQENTEAYF. CDR3 in DNA: TGTGCCTTGAGTCAGGAGAACACTGAAGCTTACTTT.

Worth noting for this clonotype: Lacking the conserved final phenylalanine or tryptophan, this CDR3 likely reflects a read error. This chain connects TRBV11-2 to TRBJ1-5; TRBD1 is a possible D gene (5 bases). This CDR3 has 13 residues. CDR1 and CDR2 (germline): SGHAT, FQNNGV. V was pared by 8 bases and J by 6 bases, with 14 bases between. The CDR3 spells CASSRGRGQPQHS. The CDR3 region has the DNA TGTGCCAGCTCCCGGGGGAGGGGTCAGCCCCAGCATTCA.

This sequence joins TRBV11-2 and TRBJ2-3; the D is unclear. The CDR3 runs 15 residues. V lost 1 base to trimming and J lost 0 bases, with 8 bases between them. CDR1 and CDR2 (germline): SGHAT, FQNNGV. The CDR3 bases are TGTGCCAGCAGCTTAGGCATCACTAGCACAGATACGCAGTATTTT. It specifies CASSLGITSTDTQYF.

This chain joins TRBV11-3 and TRBJ2-2; TRBD1 matches 9 bases. From germline, CDR1 is SGHNT and CDR2 YENEEA. The CDR3 sequence is 15 residues long. The V segment lost 3 bases and the J segment 13 bases; nucleotides outside the gene matches: 12. The CDR3 reads CASSFGTGKAGMLFF. The CDR3, as DNA: TGTGCCAGCAGCTTCGGGACAGGGAAGGCCGGGATGCTGTTTTTT.

The gene calls are TRBV11-3 and TRBJ2-3, with D tentatively TRBD1 (5 bases). The CDR3 loop spans 13 amino acids. Germline V gives CDR1 SGHNT, CDR2 YENEEA. Deletions cut 6 bases from V and 7 bases from J, with 14 bases between. This CDR3 reads CASRKSQGHTQYF. The DNA for the CDR3 is TGTGCCAGCAGAAAGAGTCAGGGTCATACGCAGTATTTT.

Remarks on this clonotype: A read error may be the cause here, since a much bigger clone is one base away. The genes are TRBV10-3 and TRBJ1-1, with D possibly matching TRBD1 (6 bases). The CDR3 sequence is 14 residues long. Looked up from germline, CDR1 is ENHRY and CDR2 is SYGVKD. In DNA form, the CDR3 reads TGTGCCATCAACACCGGGACATACAACACTGAAGCTATCTTT. Residues: CAINTGTYNTEAIF.

Concerning this clonotype: No conserved phenylalanine or tryptophan ends this CDR3, so it is likely a read error. The V and J genes are TRBV10-2 and TRBJ2-1, with D unclear. The V gene's germline CDR1 is WSHSY and CDR2 SAAADI. This CDR3 has 14 residues. CDR3 loop: CASSDGNSYNEQFS. CDR3 coding DNA: TGCGCGAGCAGTGATGGGAACTCCTACAATGAGCAGTTCTCC.

This clonotype was detected many times. The genes are TRBV20-1 and TRBJ1-5; a weak D match, TRBD1 (6 bases). This CDR3 has 18 residues. The V gene lost 5 bases and the J gene lost 0 bases, with 23 bases spanning the gap. CDR1 and CDR2 from the germline V gene are DFQATT and SNEGSKA (reference sequence). The CDR3 region is CSAGEGGNKGNSNQPQHF. Written as DNA, the CDR3 is TGCAGTGCTGGGGAGGGGGGTAATAAGGGTAATAGCAATCAGCCCCAGCATTTT.

Details on this clonotype: A read error is possible here, since a much larger clone lies one base away. The V gene is TRBV6-2 or TRBV6-3, the J gene TRBJ2-2; perhaps TRBD1 as D (5 bases). The CDR3 is made up of 14 amino acids. With 2 bases removed from V and 2 bases from J, the gap between germline ends came to 6 bases. Germline CDR1 is MNHEY and CDR2 is SVGEGT. The CDR3: CASSYRGNTGELFF. As DNA, the CDR3 is TGTGCCAGCAGTTACAGGGGTAACACCGGGGAGCTGTTTTTT.

The table lists this clonotype with a few counts. Relative to the germline gene, one junction end is altered; a read error may explain this. The chain couples TRBV12-3 or TRBV12-4 to TRBJ1-1; D is ambiguous. This CDR3 spans 13 amino acids. The CDR3 region is CTSSLYTRSEAFF. The DNA for the CDR3 is TGTACCAGCAGTTTATATACCCGTTCGGAAGCTTTCTTT.

The gene calls are TRBV11-2 and TRBJ1-4, with D perhaps TRBD1 (6 bases). This CDR3 is 16 amino acids long. Germline CDR1 and CDR2: SGHAT and FQNNGV. Trimming stripped 0 bases from V and 15 bases from J, with 23 bases between. CDR3 bases: TGTGCCAGCAGCTTAGAATGTTGGGGGGCCAAAGGGGAATTGTTTTTT. Protein product: CASSLECWGAKGELFF.

This clonotype occurred once. At one end the junction does not follow the germline gene, possibly because of a read error. The gene calls are TRBV6-6 and TRBJ1-1, with a possible D match to TRBD1 (5 bases). Germline assignment: CDR1 MNHNY and CDR2 SVGAGI (reference sequence). CDR3 length: 16 residues. Written as DNA, the CDR3 is TGTGCCAGCAGTCTCGGCACAGGACTGACGAACACTGTAGCTTTCTTT. It is translated as CASSLGTGLTNTVAFF.

The J gene is TRBJ2-1, the V gene TRBV11-2; D might be TRBD2 (6 bases). From germline, CDR1 is SGHAT and CDR2 FQNNGV. This CDR3 spans 15 amino acids. Trimming cost V 8 bases and J 2 bases, with 16 bases left between them. The CDR3 sequence is CASEVRRDAYNEQFF. The CDR3 DNA is TGTGCCAGCGAGGTAAGGCGGGATGCCTACAATGAGCAGTTCTTC.

V gene TRBV19 combines with J gene TRBJ2-3, with TRBD2 matching 13 bases. Germline V CDR1 and CDR2: LNHDA, SQIVND (reference sequence). V dropped 4 bases and J dropped 4; count of bases not matched to a gene: 2. The length of the CDR3 is 15 residues. CDR3 amino acids: CASSTGLAGPDTQYF. DNA of the CDR3: TGTGCCAGTAGTACGGGACTAGCGGGACCAGATACGCAGTATTTT.